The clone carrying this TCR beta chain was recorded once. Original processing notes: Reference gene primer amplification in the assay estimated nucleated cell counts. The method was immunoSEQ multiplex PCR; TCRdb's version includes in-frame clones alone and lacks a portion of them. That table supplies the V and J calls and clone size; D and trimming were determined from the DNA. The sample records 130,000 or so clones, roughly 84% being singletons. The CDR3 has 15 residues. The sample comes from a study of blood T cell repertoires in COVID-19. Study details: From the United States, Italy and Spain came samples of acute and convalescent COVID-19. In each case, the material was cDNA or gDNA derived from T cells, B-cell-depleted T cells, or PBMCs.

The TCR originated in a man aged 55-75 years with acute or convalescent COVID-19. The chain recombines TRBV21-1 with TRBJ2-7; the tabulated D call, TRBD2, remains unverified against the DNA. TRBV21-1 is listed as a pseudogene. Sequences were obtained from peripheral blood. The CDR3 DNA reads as TGTGCCAGCAGCTCGTTAGCGGGGGAGGTTCGCGAGCAGTACTTC. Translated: CASSSLAGEVREQYF.